This T cell receptor (beta chain) is drawn from a study of shared T cell receptors in the human thymus. Trimming removed 6 bases from V and 1 base from J; junction bases left unmatched: 9. The CDR3 covers 18 residues. In germline, CDR1 is SNHLY, CDR2 FYNNEI. Some clones are missing from TCRdb's copy, which holds only in-frame ones; the method was immunoSEQ multiplex PCR. The sample yields roughly 660,000 clones, approximately 87% seen once. A further study also used this sample, focusing on human thymus T cells. In that study: Thymic tissue was derived from resections collected during corrective heart surgery.

Sequenced material: thymocytes. The sequence came from a boy younger than two with a congenital heart defect. The chain links TRBV2 to TRBJ2-7; 16 nucleotides match TRBD2. CDR3 protein: CASSRGTSGRAVSYEQYF. CDR3 sequence (DNA): TGTGCCAGCAGCCGAGGGACTAGCGGGAGGGCCGTGTCCTACGAGCAGTACTTC.